The rows below give T cell receptor beta chains drawn from one sample of a study of Graves' ophthalmopathy and Graves' hyperthyroidism. One entry per CDR3 protein, called by TCRdb with MiXCR from the multiplex PCR reads. The data hold about 550,000 distinct CDR3 sequences, with under 40% observed a single time. The sequenced material came from peripheral blood or thyroid tissue (not recorded which). The receptors come from an adult man with Graves' hyperthyroidism. CDR3s include the opening cysteine and the closing phenylalanine or tryptophan. The D gene is left open where the match is weak. Rows give clone size only sometimes, using once, few, many, or a class for an expanded clone.

V,D,size,J,DNA,CDR3
TRBV29-1,TRBD1,many,TRBJ2-2,TGCAGCGTTGATCTGCTCGGACAGGGGACCCCCGGGGAGCTGTTTTTT,CSVDLLGQGTPGELFF
TRBV15,NA,NA,TRBJ2-5,TGTGCCACCAGCAACCCGAACCCCCAAGAGACCCAGTACTTC,CATSNPNPQETQYF
TRBV29-1,TRBD1,NA,TRBJ1-2,TGCAGCTTCGGCGACAGGGGGCATGGCTACACCTTC,CSFGDRGHGYTF
TRBV7-2,NA,NA,TRBJ2-2,TGTGCCAGCAGTTTAGCAAAATCCCGATGGACCGGGGAGCTGTTTTTT,CASSLAKSRWTGELFF
TRBV4-1,TRBD1,NA,TRBJ1-1,TGCGCCAGCAGCCAAGTAGGGGGCAGTAGGACTGAAGCTTTCTTT,CASSQVGGSRTEAFF
TRBV6-4,NA,many,TRBJ1-6,TGTGCCAGCAGTGGGTCGCGGCCACCCCTCCACTTT,CASSGSRPPLHF
TRBV29-1,TRBD2,few,TRBJ2-1,TGCAGCGTTGGAGCTAGCGGGGTTTACAATGAGCAGTTCTTC,CSVGASGVYNEQFF
TRBV6-5,NA,NA,TRBJ1-3,TGTGCCAGCAGTCGCACAACTAGCTCTGGAAACACCATATATTTT,CASSRTTSSGNTIYF
TRBV29-1,NA,NA,TRBJ1-5,TGCAGCGTAGGGTCGGGTGAGACCCAGCATTTT,CSVGSGETQHF
TRBV29-1,TRBD1,many,TRBJ2-5,TGCAGCGTTAGGGACAGGGGGCGGCAAGAGACCCAGTACTTC,CSVRDRGRQETQYF
TRBV7-6,TRBD1,many,TRBJ2-2,TGTGCCAGCAGCCCCGGACAGGGGGCTGGCACCGGAGAGCTGTTTTTT,CASSPGQGAGTGELFF
TRBV19,NA,few,TRBJ1-5,TGTGCCAGCACTCCCCGCGATAGCAATCAGCCCCAGCATTTT,CASTPRDSNQPQHF
TRBV24-1,TRBD1,NA,TRBJ2-3,TGTGCCACCAGTGATTTCAGACAGGGGGCAGATACGCAGTATTTT,CATSDFRQGADTQYF
TRBV6-5,NA,NA,TRBJ1-2,TGTGCCAGTAGATTGGACAGCGGCTATGGCTACACCTTC,CASRLDSGYGYTF
TRBV7-9,NA,NA,TRBJ1-2,TGTGCCAGCAGCTTAGCCCCGGGACTCCTCAGAGATGGCTACACCTTC,CASSLAPGLLRDGYTF
TRBV24-1,NA,many,TRBJ2-2,TGTGCCACCAGTGATCCAACAGGGTCGAGGGAGCTGTTTTTT,CATSDPTGSRELFF
TRBV6-5,NA,many,TRBJ1-5,TGTGCCAGCAGTCCCGCCGGGGACAACTTTAGCAATCAGCCCCAGCATTTT,CASSPAGDNFSNQPQHF
TRBV7-9,NA,NA,TRBJ1-1,TGTGCCAGCAGCCGAGCGGGAGGAGACACTGAAGCTTTCTTT,CASSRAGGDTEAFF
TRBV12-3/TRBV12-4,NA,many,TRBJ1-4,TGTGCCAGCTTTGGGGCATGGGACGTAAAACTGTTTTTT,CASFGAWDVKLFF
TRBV29-1,NA,NA,TRBJ1-2,TGCAGCTTGGATAATGAGGGGCGAAACTATGGCTACACCTTC,CSLDNEGRNYGYTF
TRBV9,TRBD2,NA,TRBJ2-2,TGTGCCAGCAGCCGCTATCTAGCGGGGGTCCGCACCGGGGAGCTGTTTTTT,CASSRYLAGVRTGELFF
TRBV6-6,NA,few,TRBJ1-1,TGTGCCAGCAGCACACTATTAAACACTGAAGCTTTCTTT,CASSTLLNTEAFF
TRBV6-5,NA,NA,TRBJ1-1,TGTGCCAGCAGTTACCTCGTAGTGAGGGGGGACACTGAAGCTTTCTTT,CASSYLVVRGDTEAFF
TRBV3-1,NA,NA,TRBJ1-1,TGTGCCAGCAGCCAAGACCGGACCACTGAAGCTTTCTTT,CASSQDRTTEAFF
TRBV20-1,NA,NA,TRBJ2-1,TGCAGTGCTAGCGCGGCACAGGGTTTGGGCGAAGAGCAGTTCTTC,CSASAAQGLGEEQFF
TRBV2,TRBD1,many,TRBJ1-1,TGTGCCAGCAGTGAGGGGACAGGGTGGGATAACACTGAAGCTTTCTTT,CASSEGTGWDNTEAFF
TRBV29-1,TRBD2,NA,TRBJ2-1,TGCAGCGCCGCCCATAGCGGGGGGCGAAATGAGCAGTTCTTC,CSAAHSGGRNEQFF
TRBV27,TRBD1,NA,TRBJ2-7,TGTGCCAGCGGGGGACAGGGATTAAAGCAGTACTTC,CASGGQGLKQYF
TRBV9,NA,few,TRBJ1-1,TGTGCCAGCAGCGTAGTATCTGGGAACACTGAAGCTTTCTTT,CASSVVSGNTEAFF
TRBV12-3/TRBV12-4,TRBD1,many,TRBJ1-2,TGTGCCAGCAGTTTCGTGGACGAGGGGGCGCTTGGCTACACCTTC,CASSFVDEGALGYTF
TRBV6-5,TRBD1,many,TRBJ1-1,TGTGCCAGCAGCCAAGTAGACAGGGTTTTAGAAGCTTTCTTT,CASSQVDRVLEAFF
TRBV7-8,NA,many,TRBJ1-1,TGTGCCAGCAGCTACCAACCTTCAGGGGCCGGATTGAACACTGAAGCTTTCTTT,CASSYQPSGAGLNTEAFF
TRBV7-9,NA,NA,TRBJ2-5,TGTGCCAGCAGCTTAATGCTAGATACGCGGTACTTC,CASSLMLDTRYF
TRBV6-1,TRBD1,NA,TRBJ2-7,TGTGCCAGCAGTGAAGTAGGGCTTCGGGACAGGGCCTACGAGCAGTACTTC,CASSEVGLRDRAYEQYF
TRBV28,TRBD1,few,TRBJ1-6,TGTGCCAGCACTAACAGGGGGGGAGTGGATTCACCCCTCCACTTT,CASTNRGGVDSPLHF
TRBV7-2,NA,many,TRBJ2-7,TGTGCCAGCAGCTTCCTGAGCTACGAGCAGTACTTC,CASSFLSYEQYF
TRBV13,TRBD1,many,TRBJ2-7,TGTGCCAGCAGCCCCGGACAGGCCTTCACTTACGAGCAGTACTTC,CASSPGQAFTYEQYF